This T cell receptor beta chain was retrieved from a study of blood T cell repertoires in COVID-19. The method was immunoSEQ multiplex PCR; TCRdb's version includes in-frame clones alone and lacks a portion of them. The data show around 240,000 clones, over 75% seen once. The sequenced sample consisted of PBMCs or T cells enriched from blood (not recorded which). The sequence was obtained from a woman aged 45 to 65 who had recovered from COVID-19.

The CDR3 here is CLRSRSETSGNTIYF. CDR3 bases: TGCCTACGTAGTCGGTCCGAGACATCGGGAAACACCATATATTTT. This chain joins TRBV29-1 and TRBJ1-3; D remains unclear. The CDR3 extends over 15 amino acids. Germline CDR1 is SQVTM and CDR2 is ANQGSEA.